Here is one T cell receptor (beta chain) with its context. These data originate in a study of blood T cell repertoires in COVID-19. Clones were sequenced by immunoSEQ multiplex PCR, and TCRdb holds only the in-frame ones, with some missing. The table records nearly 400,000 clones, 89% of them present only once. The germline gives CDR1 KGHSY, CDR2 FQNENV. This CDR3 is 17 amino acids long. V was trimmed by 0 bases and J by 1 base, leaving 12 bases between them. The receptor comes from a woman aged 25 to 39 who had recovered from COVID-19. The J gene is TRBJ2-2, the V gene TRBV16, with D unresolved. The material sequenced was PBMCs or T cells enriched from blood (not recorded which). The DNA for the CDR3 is TGTGCCAGCAGCCAATCTGCGGTCAGCTTGAACACCGGGGAGCTGTTTTTT. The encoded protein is CASSQSAVSLNTGELFF.